The rows below give T cell receptor beta chains drawn from one sample of a study of beta chain features in type 1 diabetes. The data were produced by immunoSEQ multiplex PCR, yet TCRdb's version contains in-frame clones alone and is incomplete. The repertoire includes around 150,000 clones, about 7% of them detected once, and 1.1% to 1.5% sits in the top ten. Sequenced input: central memory CD4+ T cells from blood. All receptors derive from a woman aged 30 to 39 in good health. Each CDR3 is given with its conserved first and last residue. A D gene is named only where the DNA matches it firmly. The size of a clone is reported for some rows only, either as once, few or many, or as a class for expanded clones.

CDR3: CASRAAGTEHIRYSNQPQHF
DNA: TGTGCCAGCAGGGCGGCCGGGACAGAACACATTAGATATAGCAATCAGCCCCAGCATTTT
V: TRBV27
D: TRBD1
size: few
J: TRBJ1-5

CDR3: CASSGIGISTDTQYF
DNA: TGTGCCAGCAGTGGGATCGGGATTAGCACAGATACGCAGTATTTT
V: TRBV25-1
D: -
size: -
J: TRBJ2-3

CDR3: CASSQAAGTGYNEQFF
DNA: TGTGCCAGCAGCCAAGCCGCCGGGACAGGCTACAATGAGCAGTTCTTC
V: TRBV4-2
D: TRBD1
size: many
J: TRBJ2-1

CDR3: CASSGTSGGDTQYF
DNA: TGTGCCAGCAGCGGGACTAGCGGGGGAGATACGCAGTATTTT
V: TRBV6-5
D: TRBD2
size: few
J: TRBJ2-3

CDR3: CASSLQPSGKMGTQYF
DNA: TGTGCCAGCAGCTTACAACCTAGCGGGAAGATGGGGACCCAGTACTTC
V: TRBV7-8
D: TRBD2
size: -
J: TRBJ2-5

CDR3: CASSSPAGANVLTF
DNA: TGTGCCAGCAGCTCCCCAGCTGGGGCCAACGTCCTGACTTTC
V: TRBV5-6
D: -
size: -
J: TRBJ2-6

CDR3: CASSRDRIGNTIYF
DNA: TGTGCCAGCAGCAGAGACAGGATTGGAAACACCATATATTTT
V: TRBV5-6
D: -
size: -
J: TRBJ1-3

CDR3: CASSQRKGEGFF
DNA: TGTGCCAGCAGTCAGCGGAAAGGGGAGGGATTCTTT
V: TRBV6-5
D: -
size: -
J: TRBJ1-1

CDR3: CASSSLGTYSTDTQYF
DNA: TGTGCCAGTAGCTCTTTGGGGACATATAGCACAGATACGCAGTATTTT
V: TRBV19
D: -
size: few
J: TRBJ2-3

CDR3: CASSSIRGRGNEQFF
DNA: TGTGCCAGCAGCTCCATCCGCGGGAGGGGGAATGAGCAGTTCTTC
V: TRBV11-2
D: TRBD2
size: few
J: TRBJ2-1

CDR3: CASSAGTGPRQPQHF
DNA: TGTGCCAGCAGTGCCGGGACAGGGCCCCGGCAGCCCCAGCATTTT
V: TRBV6-1
D: TRBD1
size: -
J: TRBJ1-5

CDR3: CASSLTGGRYGYTF
DNA: TGTGCCAGCAGCTTAACGGGGGGTCGTTATGGCTACACCTTC
V: TRBV7-2
D: -
size: few
J: TRBJ1-2

CDR3: CASSVGRGEKLFF
DNA: TGCGCCAGCAGCGTAGGACGGGGAGAAAAACTGTTTTTT
V: TRBV5-1
D: -
size: -
J: TRBJ1-4

CDR3: CASSVAWGGTSGTYNEQFF
DNA: TGTGCCAGCAGCGTAGCCTGGGGGGGGACTAGCGGGACGTACAATGAGCAGTTCTTC
V: TRBV9
D: TRBD2
size: -
J: TRBJ2-1

CDR3: CASSSGGGGANVLTF
DNA: TGTGCCAGCAGTTCAGGAGGAGGTGGGGCCAACGTCCTGACTTTC
V: TRBV5-4
D: -
size: few
J: TRBJ2-6

CDR3: CASSLLTGLPSEAFF
DNA: TGTGCCAGCAGCTTACTGACAGGGCTTCCATCCGAGGCTTTCTTT
V: TRBV7-2
D: TRBD1
size: few
J: TRBJ1-1

CDR3: CASSSTPNNEQFF
DNA: TGTGCTAGCAGCTCGACTCCGAACAATGAGCAGTTCTTC
V: TRBV7-7
D: -
size: few
J: TRBJ2-1

CDR3: CASLEGSADTQYF
DNA: TGTGCCAGCCTGGAGGGGTCGGCAGATACGCAGTATTTT
V: TRBV18
D: -
size: -
J: TRBJ2-3

CDR3: CSVEAAQETQYF
DNA: TGCAGCGTTGAAGCAGCGCAAGAGACCCAGTACTTC
V: TRBV29-1
D: -
size: many
J: TRBJ2-5

CDR3: CASSLAVVAGYNEQFF
DNA: TGTGCCAGCAGCTTAGCAGTGGTAGCGGGTTACAATGAGCAGTTCTTC
V: TRBV7-2
D: TRBD2
size: -
J: TRBJ2-1

CDR3: CASRGLAGGEETQYF
DNA: TGTGCCAGCAGGGGACTAGCGGGAGGTGAAGAGACCCAGTACTTC
V: TRBV5-6
D: TRBD2
size: -
J: TRBJ2-5

CDR3: CASSSGTRTGELFF
DNA: TGTGCCAGTAGTTCTGGGACTCGCACCGGGGAGCTGTTTTTT
V: TRBV19
D: -
size: many
J: TRBJ2-2

CDR3: CASSFQREGGYEQYF
DNA: TGTGCCAGCAGCTTCCAACGGGAGGGCGGCTACGAGCAGTACTTC
V: TRBV7-6
D: TRBD2
size: few
J: TRBJ2-7

CDR3: CASSEAGLAGAKQYF
DNA: TGTGCCAGCAGTGAAGCGGGACTAGCGGGAGCAAAGCAGTACTTC
V: TRBV2
D: TRBD2
size: -
J: TRBJ2-7

CDR3: CASSLMASGSGEQFF
DNA: TGTGCCAGCAGCTTAATGGCTAGCGGGAGCGGTGAGCAGTTCTTC
V: TRBV7-3
D: TRBD2
size: few
J: TRBJ2-1

CDR3: CATSREGKGRTNEKLFF
DNA: TGTGCCACCAGCAGAGAAGGCAAGGGGAGGACTAATGAAAAACTGTTTTTT
V: TRBV15
D: -
size: once
J: TRBJ1-4

CDR3: CASSGRRQDLKNIQYF
DNA: TGTGCCAGCAGCGGCCGTAGACAGGACCTCAAAAACATTCAGTACTTC
V: TRBV5-5
D: -
size: -
J: TRBJ2-4

CDR3: CSVVLTPGPNEQFF
DNA: TGCAGCGTTGTTTTGACCCCAGGGCCCAATGAGCAGTTCTTC
V: TRBV29-1
D: -
size: -
J: TRBJ2-1

CDR3: CASTPRDRFFRKYF
DNA: TGTGCCAGCACCCCCCGGGACAGGTTCTTTAGGAAGTACTTC
V: TRBV28
D: TRBD1
size: few
J: TRBJ2-7

CDR3: CASSDAGRDTGELFF
DNA: TGTGCCAGCAGTGATGCGGGGAGGGACACCGGGGAGCTGTTTTTT
V: TRBV6-4
D: TRBD2
size: -
J: TRBJ2-2